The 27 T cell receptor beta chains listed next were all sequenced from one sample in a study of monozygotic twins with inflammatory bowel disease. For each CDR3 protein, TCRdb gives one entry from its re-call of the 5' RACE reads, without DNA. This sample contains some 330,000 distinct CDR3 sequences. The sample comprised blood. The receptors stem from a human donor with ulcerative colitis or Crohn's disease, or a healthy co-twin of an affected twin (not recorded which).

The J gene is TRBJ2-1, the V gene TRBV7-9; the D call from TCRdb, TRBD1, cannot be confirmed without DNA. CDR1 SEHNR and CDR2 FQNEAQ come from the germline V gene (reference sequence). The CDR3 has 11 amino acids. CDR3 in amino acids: CASSLGTKQFF. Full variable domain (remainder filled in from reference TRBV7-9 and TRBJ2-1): DTGVSQNPRHKITKRGQNVTFRCDPISEHNRLYWYRQTLGQGPEFLTYFQNEAQLEKSRLLSDRFSAERPKGSFSTLEIQRTEQGDSAMYLCASSLGTKQFFGPGTRLTVL.

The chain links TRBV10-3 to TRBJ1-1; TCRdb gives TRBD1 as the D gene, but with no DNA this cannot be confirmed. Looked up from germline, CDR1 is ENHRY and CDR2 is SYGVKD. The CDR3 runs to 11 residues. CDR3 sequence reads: CAIQGNTEAFF.

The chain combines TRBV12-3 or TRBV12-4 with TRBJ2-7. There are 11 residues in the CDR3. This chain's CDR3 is CASSFRNEQYF.

This CDR3 is CASSSDREGTDTQYF. This chain links TRBV7-9 with TRBJ2-3; no DNA is available, so the TRBD1 call from TCRdb remains unchecked. There are 15 residues in the CDR3. Germline V gene data show CDR1 as SEHNR and CDR2 as FQNEAQ (reference sequence).

The CDR3 sequence is CASSFAEFQTQYF. V and J are TRBV5-1 and TRBJ2-3. CDR1 SGHRS and CDR2 YFSETQ come from the germline V gene. This CDR3 contains 13 residues.

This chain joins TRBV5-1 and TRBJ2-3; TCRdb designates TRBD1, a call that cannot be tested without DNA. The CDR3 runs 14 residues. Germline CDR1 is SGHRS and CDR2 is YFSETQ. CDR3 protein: CASRDPQGSDTQYF.

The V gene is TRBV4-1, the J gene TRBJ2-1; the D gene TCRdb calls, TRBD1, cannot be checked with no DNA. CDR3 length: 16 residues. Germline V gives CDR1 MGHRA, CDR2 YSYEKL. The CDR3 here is CASSQDRTGGYNEQFF.

The CDR3 loop reads CASSKSLAGGRETQYF. J is TRBJ2-5 and V is TRBV7-9; TCRdb proposes TRBD2, but this gene call is untestable without DNA. CDR1 and CDR2 from the germline V gene are SEHNR and FQNEAQ (reference sequence). This CDR3 region has 16 residues.

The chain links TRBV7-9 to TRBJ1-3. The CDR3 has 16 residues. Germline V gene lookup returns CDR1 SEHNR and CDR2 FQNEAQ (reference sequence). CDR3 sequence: CASSLAARLSGNTIYF.

The CDR3 sequence is CASRRGHGSSEQYF. V and J are TRBV7-2 and TRBJ2-7; TCRdb selects TRBD1, and the lack of DNA leaves this call unchecked. Germline V gene data show CDR1 as SGHTA and CDR2 as FQGNSA. CDR3 length equals 14 residues.

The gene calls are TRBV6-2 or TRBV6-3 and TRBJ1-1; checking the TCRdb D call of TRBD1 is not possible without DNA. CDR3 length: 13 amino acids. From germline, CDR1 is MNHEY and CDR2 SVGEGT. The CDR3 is CATGQGKNTEAFF.

CDR3 loop: CASSYGSGGDNEQFF. The chain combines TRBV6-5 with TRBJ2-1; TCRdb names TRBD1, which stays unverified in the absence of DNA. The CDR3 sequence is 15 residues long. Germline V gene lookup returns CDR1 MNHEY and CDR2 SVGAGI.

The CDR3 sequence is CASSVVGNRRTDTQYF. V usage is TRBV9 and J usage is TRBJ2-3. This CDR3 contains 16 residues. Germline CDR1 is SGDLS and CDR2 is YYNGEE.

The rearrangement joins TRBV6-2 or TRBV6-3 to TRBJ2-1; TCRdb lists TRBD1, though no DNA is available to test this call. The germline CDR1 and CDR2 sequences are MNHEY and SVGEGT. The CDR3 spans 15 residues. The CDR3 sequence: CASSGTGAKWGEQFF.

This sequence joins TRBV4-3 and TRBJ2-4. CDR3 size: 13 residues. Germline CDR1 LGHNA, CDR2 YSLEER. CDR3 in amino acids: CASSQLGGNIQYF.

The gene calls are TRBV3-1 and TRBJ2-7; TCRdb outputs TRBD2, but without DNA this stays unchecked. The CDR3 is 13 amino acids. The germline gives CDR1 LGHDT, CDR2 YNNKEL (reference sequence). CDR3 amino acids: CASSQTSEGPLYF.

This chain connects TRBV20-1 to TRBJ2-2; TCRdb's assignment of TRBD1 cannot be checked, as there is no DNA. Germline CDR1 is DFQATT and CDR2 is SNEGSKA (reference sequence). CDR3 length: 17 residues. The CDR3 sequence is CSAQDSARGSNTGELFF.

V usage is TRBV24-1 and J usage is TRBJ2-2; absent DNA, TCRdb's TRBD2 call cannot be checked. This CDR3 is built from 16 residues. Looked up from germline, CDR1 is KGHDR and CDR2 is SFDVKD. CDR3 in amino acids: CATSDPGLAGAGELFF.

The CDR3: CASSSPAAGTYNEQFF. The chain recombines TRBV7-3 with TRBJ2-1; TCRdb designates TRBD2, a call that cannot be tested without DNA. The CDR3 consists of 16 residues. Germline V gene data show CDR1 as SGHTA and CDR2 as FQGTGA.

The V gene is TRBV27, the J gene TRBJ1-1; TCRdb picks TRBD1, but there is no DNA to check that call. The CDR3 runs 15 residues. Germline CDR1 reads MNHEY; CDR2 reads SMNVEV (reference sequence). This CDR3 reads CASSFATGPNTEAFF.

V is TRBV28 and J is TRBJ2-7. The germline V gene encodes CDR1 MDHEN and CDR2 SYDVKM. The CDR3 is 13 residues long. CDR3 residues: CASSFDSSYEQYF. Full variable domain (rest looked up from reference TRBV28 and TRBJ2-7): DVKVTQSSRYLVKRTGEKVFLECVQDMDHENMFWYRQDPGLGLRLIYFSYDVKMKEKGDIPEGYSVSREKKERFSLILESASTNQTSMYLCASSFDSSYEQYFGPGTRLTVT.

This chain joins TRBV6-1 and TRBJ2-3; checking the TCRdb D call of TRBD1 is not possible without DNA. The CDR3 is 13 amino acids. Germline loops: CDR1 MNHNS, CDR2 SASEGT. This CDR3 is CASAASGGDTQYF.

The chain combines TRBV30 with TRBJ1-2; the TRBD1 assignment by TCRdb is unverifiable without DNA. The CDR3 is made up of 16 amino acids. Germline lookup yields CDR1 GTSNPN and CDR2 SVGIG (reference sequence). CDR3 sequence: CAWSGAGAEANYGYTF.

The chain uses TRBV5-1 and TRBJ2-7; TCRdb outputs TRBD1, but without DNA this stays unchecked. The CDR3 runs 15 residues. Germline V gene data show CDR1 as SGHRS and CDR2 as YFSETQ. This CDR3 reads CASSLIDPFINEQYF.

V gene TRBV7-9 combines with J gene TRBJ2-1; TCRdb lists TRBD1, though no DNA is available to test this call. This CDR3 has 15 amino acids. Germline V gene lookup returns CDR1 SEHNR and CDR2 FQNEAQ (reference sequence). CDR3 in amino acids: CASSLAGQGNNEQFF.

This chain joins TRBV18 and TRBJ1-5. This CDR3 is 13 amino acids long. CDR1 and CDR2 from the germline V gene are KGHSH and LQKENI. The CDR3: CASQEQLNQPQHF.

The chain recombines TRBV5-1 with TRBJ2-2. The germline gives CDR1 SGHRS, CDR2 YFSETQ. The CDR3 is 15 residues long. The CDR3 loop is CASSLAELHTGELFF.